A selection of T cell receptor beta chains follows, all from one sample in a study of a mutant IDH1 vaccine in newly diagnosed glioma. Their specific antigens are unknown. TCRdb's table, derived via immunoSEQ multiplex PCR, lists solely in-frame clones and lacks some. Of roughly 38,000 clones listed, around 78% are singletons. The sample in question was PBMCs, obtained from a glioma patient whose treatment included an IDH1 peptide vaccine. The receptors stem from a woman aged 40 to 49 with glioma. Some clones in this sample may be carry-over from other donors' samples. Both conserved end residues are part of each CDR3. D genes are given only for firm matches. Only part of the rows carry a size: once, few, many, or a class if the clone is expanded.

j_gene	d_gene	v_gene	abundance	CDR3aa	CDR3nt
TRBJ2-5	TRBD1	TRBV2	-	CASSRDSGGAQYF	TGTGCCAGCAGTAGGGACAGTGGTGGTGCCCAGTACTTC
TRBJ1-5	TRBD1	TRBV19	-	CASSIWDRTNQPQHF	TGTGCCAGTAGTATTTGGGACAGAACCAATCAGCCCCAGCATTTT
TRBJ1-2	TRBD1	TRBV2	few	CASKILLRDRLYGYTF	TGTGCCAGCAAGATCCTCCTCCGGGACAGGCTCTATGGCTACACCTTC
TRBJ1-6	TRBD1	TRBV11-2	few	CASSLGAGGSDSPLHF	TGTGCCAGCAGCTTAGGGGCAGGGGGCTCTGATTCACCCCTCCACTTT
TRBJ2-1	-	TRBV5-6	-	CASSLAGGHYNEQFF	TGTGCCAGCAGCTTGGCCGGGGGGCACTACAATGAGCAGTTCTTC
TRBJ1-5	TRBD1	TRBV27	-	CASSLQIEGTGRDNQPQHF	TGTGCCAGCAGTTTACAAATAGAGGGGACAGGGAGGGATAATCAGCCCCAGCATTTT
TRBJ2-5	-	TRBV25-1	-	CASSELRDIVETQYF	TGTGCCAGCAGTGAATTAAGGGACATCGTGGAGACCCAGTACTTC
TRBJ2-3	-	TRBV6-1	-	CAEAGTLTDTQYF	TGTGCCGAGGCAGGGACCTTGACAGATACGCAGTATTTT
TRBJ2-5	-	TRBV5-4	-	CASSLRETQYF	TGTGCCAGCAGCTTGAGAGAGACCCAGTACTTC
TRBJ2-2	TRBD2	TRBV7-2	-	CASSPDSGALGGELFF	TGTGCCAGCAGCCCGGATAGCGGGGCTTTGGGCGGGGAGCTGTTTTTT
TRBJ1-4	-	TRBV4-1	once	CASSQAFKVRGEKLFF	TGCGCCAGCAGCCAAGCGTTCAAGGTCCGGGGTGAAAAACTGTTTTTT
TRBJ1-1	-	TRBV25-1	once	CASSPLGGHTEAFF	TGTGCCAGCAGTCCCTTGGGCGGTCACACTGAAGCTTTCTTT
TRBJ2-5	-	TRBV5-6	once	CASSHNRVLGETQYF	TGTGCCAGCAGCCACAACAGGGTGTTGGGAGAGACCCAGTACTTC
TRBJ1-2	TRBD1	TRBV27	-	CASSFQGVGYGYTF	TGTGCCAGCAGTTTCCAGGGGGTGGGCTATGGCTACACCTTC
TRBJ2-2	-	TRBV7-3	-	CASSPNFGTGELFF	TGTGCCAGCAGCCCCAACTTCGGTACCGGGGAGCTGTTTTTT
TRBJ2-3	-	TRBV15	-	CATSMSLVLTDTQYF	TGTGCCACCAGCATGTCGTTGGTCCTCACAGATACGCAGTATTTT
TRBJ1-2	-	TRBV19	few	CASSMGPDGYTF	TGTGCCAGTAGTATGGGGCCGGATGGCTACACCTTC
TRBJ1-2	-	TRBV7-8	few	CASSLVAGGARGYTF	TGTGCCAGCAGCTTAGTAGCCGGAGGGGCGCGCGGCTACACCTTC
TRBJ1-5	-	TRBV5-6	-	CASSLAGGLGHF	TGTGCCAGCAGCTTGGCGGGGGGGCTGGGGCATTTT
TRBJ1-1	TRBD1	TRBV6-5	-	CAVQQGASTEAFF	TGTGCCGTTCAACAGGGGGCCAGTACTGAAGCTTTCTTT
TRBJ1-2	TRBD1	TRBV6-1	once	CASSGTGGAYGYTF	TGTGCCAGCAGTGGGACAGGGGGGGCCTATGGCTACACCTTC
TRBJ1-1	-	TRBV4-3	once	CASSQVSGVAEAFF	TGCGCCAGCAGCCAAGTTTCGGGGGTCGCTGAAGCTTTCTTT
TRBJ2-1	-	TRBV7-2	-	CASSLWDGSSSYNEQFF	TGTGCCAGCAGCTTATGGGATGGGTCGAGCTCCTACAATGAGCAGTTCTTC
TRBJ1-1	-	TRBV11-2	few	CASSFNRRAATEAFF	TGTGCCAGCAGCTTTAACCGGAGGGCTGCCACTGAAGCTTTCTTT
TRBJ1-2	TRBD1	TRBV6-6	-	CASSYSGQGSGGYTF	TGTGCCAGCAGTTACTCGGGACAGGGCTCTGGAGGCTACACCTTC
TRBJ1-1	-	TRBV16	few	CASSQVPDTEAFF	TGTGCCAGCAGCCAAGTTCCAGACACTGAAGCTTTCTTT
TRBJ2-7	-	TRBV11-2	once	CASSLSGFREQYF	TGTGCCAGCAGCTTATCCGGGTTTAGGGAGCAGTACTTC
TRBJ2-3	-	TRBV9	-	CASSVKGGEFTDTQYF	TGTGCCAGCAGCGTGAAGGGGGGGGAGTTCACAGATACGCAGTATTTT
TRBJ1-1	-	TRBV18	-	CASSPQGNYGNRNTEAFF	TGTGCCAGCTCACCACAAGGGAATTACGGGAACAGGAACACTGAAGCTTTCTTT
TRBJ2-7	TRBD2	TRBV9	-	CASSSTSGPYEQYF	TGTGCCAGCAGCTCGACTAGCGGGCCCTACGAGCAGTACTTC
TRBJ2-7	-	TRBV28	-	CASSWGFGIGEQYF	TGTGCCAGCAGTTGGGGTTTCGGGATCGGGGAGCAGTACTTC
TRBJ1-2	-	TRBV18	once	CASSPETVKTHGYTF	TGTGCCAGCTCACCAGAAACAGTCAAGACCCATGGCTACACCTTC
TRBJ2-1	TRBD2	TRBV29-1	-	CSVVYGTSGYNEQFF	TGCAGCGTCGTCTACGGGACTAGCGGATACAATGAGCAGTTCTTC
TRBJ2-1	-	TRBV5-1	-	CASSLRGTNEQFF	TGCGCCAGCAGCTTGCGTGGGACAAATGAGCAGTTCTTC